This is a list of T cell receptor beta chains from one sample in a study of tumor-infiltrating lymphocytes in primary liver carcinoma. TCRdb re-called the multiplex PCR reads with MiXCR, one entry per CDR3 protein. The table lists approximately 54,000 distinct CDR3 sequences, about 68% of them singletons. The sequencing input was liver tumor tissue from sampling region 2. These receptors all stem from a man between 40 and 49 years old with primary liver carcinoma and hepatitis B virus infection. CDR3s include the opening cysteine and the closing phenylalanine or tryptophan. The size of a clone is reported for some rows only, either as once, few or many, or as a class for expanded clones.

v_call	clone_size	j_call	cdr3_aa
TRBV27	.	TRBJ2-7	CASSLLPGQYMEQYF
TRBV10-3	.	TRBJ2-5	CVIRDAETQYF
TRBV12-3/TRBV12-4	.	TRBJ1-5	CTSSLHQPQHF
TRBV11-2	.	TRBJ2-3	CVSSLEGLAWTYMQYF
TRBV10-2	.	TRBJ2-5	CARTEATASYQETQYF
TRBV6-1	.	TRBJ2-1	CASSVGLAEFNEQFF
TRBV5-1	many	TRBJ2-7	CASSLSGSIYEQYF
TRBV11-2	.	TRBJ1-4	CASSADPRDGRFNEKLFF
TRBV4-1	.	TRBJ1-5	CASSQGGGDGQPKHF
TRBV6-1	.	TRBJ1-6	CASSSDRGLSPLPF
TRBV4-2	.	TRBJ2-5	CASSTAADQETQYF
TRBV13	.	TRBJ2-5	CASSSVARETQYF
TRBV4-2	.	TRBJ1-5	CGRSQIETRQPQHF
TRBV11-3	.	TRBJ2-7	CASGTGLGTSYDQYF
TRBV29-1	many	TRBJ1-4	CSVLVGYNEKLFF
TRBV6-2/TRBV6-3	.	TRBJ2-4	CASSYGNANIQYF
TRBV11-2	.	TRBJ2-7	CACPKEAPYEQYF
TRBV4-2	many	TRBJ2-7	CASSQEWGAGGAYEQYF
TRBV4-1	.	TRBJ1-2	CARTETANYGYTF
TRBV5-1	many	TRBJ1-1	CASSTWGQMNTEAFF
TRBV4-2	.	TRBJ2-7	CASSPVTYEQYF
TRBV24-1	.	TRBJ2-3	CATSDSSPLQTSTDTQYF
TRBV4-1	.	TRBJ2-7	CVSSQELAGSYEQYF
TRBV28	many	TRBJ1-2	CASWTSRDGYTF
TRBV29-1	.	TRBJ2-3	CSIAPSGDTETQYF
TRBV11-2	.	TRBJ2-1	CASGHMGHSSGNGEQFF
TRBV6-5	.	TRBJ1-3	CQQRRPLLWKHHIF
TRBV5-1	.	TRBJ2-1	CASSPTGAAHNEQFF
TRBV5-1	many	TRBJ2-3	CASSLATGETDTQYF
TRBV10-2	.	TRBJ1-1	CANSFMNTEAFF
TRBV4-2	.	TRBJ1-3	CASSQAWGSGNTMYF
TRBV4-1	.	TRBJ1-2	CASSQEVNRGRNYGYAF
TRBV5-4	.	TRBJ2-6	CASSPILVAGTNVLAF
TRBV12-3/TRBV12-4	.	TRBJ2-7	CAITEPELAFYEQYF
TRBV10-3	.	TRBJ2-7	CTISAGALSYDQYF
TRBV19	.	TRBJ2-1	CASSSGCSYNEQFF
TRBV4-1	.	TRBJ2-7	CASSQDFSGSSSYQYF
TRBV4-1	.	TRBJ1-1	CASNQATNTEAFF
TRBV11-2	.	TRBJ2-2	CASSIVALTGTGELFF
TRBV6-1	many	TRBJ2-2	CASGGLAGANTGELFF
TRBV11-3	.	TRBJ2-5	CASSPGTAHGIRYF
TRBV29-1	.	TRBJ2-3	CSVRRQGTIDTPYF
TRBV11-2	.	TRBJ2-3	CASSPDDLLQIARSTDTQYF
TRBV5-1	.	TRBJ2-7	CASSLAGGLAGDEHYF
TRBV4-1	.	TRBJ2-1	CANSQDRGTSGLLYKEHFF
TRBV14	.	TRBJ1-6	CASSQCGGNSPLHF
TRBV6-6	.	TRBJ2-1	CASSSATSGHSEQFF
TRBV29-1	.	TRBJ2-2	CSVEPAGNTGVLCF
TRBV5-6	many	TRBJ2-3	CASSRGQGGTGPQYF
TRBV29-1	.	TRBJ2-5	CRAETVGETQYF
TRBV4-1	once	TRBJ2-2	CVSSQNGNTGELFF
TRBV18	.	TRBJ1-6	CASSPVPGQNSYNSPPHF
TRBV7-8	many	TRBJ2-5	CASSLVVRSQETQYF